This paragraph reports one TCR beta chain. The source of the sample is a study of OX40 agonist ivuxolimab in advanced cancers. Clones were sequenced by immunoSEQ multiplex PCR, and TCRdb holds only the in-frame ones, with some missing. Here the sample spans about 81,000 clones, around 80% being singletons. The germline V and J ends were trimmed by 0 bases and 6 bases, with 9 bases remaining between them. The germline CDR1 and CDR2 sequences are SGHAT and FQNNGV. This CDR3 is 14 amino acids long. V and J are TRBV11-2 and TRBJ2-4; D unresolved. The TCR was taken from an adult with an advanced solid tumor such as melanoma, head and neck, liver or kidney cancer. The material was CD4+ or CD8+ T cells sorted from blood, obtained in a trial of the OX40 agonist ivuxolimab. CDR3 residues: CASSLDQSVNIQYF. CDR3 in DNA: TGTGCCAGCAGCTTAGATCAGTCGGTAAACATTCAGTACTTC. The complete variable domain, with remaining parts taken from reference TRBV11-2 and TRBJ2-4, reads EAGVAQSPRYKIIEKRQSVAFWCNPISGHATLYWYQQILGQGPKLLIQFQNNGVVDDSQLPKDRFSAERLKGVDSTLKIQPAKLEDSAVYLCASSLDQSVNIQYFGAGTRLSVL.